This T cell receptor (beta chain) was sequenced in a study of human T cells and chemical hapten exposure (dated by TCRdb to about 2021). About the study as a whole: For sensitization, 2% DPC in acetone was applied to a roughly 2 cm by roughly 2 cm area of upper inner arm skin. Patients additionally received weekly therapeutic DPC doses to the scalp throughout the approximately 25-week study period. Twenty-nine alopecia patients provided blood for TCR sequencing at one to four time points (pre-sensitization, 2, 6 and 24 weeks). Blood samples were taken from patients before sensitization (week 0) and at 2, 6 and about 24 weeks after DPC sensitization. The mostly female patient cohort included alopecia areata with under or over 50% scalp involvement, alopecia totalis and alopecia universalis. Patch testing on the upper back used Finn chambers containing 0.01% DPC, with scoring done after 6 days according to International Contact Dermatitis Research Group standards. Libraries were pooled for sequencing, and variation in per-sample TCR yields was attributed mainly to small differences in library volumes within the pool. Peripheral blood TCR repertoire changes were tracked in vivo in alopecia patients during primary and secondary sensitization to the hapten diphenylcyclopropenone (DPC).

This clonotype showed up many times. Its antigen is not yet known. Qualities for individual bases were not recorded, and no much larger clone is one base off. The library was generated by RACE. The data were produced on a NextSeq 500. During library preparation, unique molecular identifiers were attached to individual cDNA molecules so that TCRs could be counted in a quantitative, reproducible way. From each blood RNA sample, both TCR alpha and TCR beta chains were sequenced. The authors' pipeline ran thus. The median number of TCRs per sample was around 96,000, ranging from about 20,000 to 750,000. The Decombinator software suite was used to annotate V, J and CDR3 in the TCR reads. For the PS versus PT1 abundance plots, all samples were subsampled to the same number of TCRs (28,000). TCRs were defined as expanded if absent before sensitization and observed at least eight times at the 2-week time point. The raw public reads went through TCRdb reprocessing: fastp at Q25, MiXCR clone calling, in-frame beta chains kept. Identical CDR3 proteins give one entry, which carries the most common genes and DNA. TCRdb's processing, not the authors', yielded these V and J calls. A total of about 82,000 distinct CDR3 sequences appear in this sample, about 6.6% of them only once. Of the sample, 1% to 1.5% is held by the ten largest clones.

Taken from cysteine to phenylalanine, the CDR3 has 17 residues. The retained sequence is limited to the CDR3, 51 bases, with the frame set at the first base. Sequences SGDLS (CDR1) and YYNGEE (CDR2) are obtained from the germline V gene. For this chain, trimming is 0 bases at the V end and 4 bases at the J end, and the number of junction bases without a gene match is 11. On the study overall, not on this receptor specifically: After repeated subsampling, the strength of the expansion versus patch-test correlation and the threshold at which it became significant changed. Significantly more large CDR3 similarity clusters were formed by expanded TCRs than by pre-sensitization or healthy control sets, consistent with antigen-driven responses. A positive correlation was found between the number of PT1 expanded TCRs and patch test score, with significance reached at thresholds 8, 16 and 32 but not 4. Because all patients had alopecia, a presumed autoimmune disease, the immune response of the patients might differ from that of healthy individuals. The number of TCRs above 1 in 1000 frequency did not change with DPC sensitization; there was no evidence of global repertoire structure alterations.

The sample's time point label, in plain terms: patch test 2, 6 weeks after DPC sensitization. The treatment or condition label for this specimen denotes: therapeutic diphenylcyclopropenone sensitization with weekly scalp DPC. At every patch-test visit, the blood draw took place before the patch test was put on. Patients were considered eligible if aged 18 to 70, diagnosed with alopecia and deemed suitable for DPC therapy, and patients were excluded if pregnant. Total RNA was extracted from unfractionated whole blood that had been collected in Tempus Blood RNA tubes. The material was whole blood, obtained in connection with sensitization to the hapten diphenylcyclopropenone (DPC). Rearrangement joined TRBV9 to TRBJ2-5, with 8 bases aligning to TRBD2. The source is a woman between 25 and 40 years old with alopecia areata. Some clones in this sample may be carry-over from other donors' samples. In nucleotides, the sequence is TGTGCCAGCAGCGTAGGTTTTCTCAGCGGGAGAGGAGAGACCCAGTACTTC. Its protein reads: CASSVGFLSGRGETQYF.